This TCR beta chain was recorded in a study of control samples from healthy donors and cancer patients. Produced via immunoSEQ multiplex PCR; TCRdb's table is partial and in-frame only. This repertoire shows around 100,000 clones, around nine tenths found once; its top ten account for 7.8%. Trimming stripped 2 bases from V and 1 base from J, with 8 bases between. The germline V gene encodes CDR1 SGHAT and CDR2 FQNNGV. There are 14 residues in the CDR3. The chain employs TRBV11-2 and TRBJ2-5; the D is unclear. Sample: blood. This receptor was obtained from a man aged 25-45 years in good health. CDR3 sequence: CASSLTVPQETQYF. CDR3 coding DNA: TGTGCCAGCAGCTTAACAGTCCCCCAAGAGACCCAGTACTTC.